This T cell receptor (beta chain) came from a study of identical twins. Study-level results: Modelling approaches yielded underestimates of out-of-frame TCR alpha sharing between monozygotic twins.

This clonotype was found a few times. The target antigen is unknown. This CDR3 comprises 19 residues. The germline V and J ends were trimmed by 1 base and 1 base, with 17 bases remaining between them. CDR1 is SGHAT, CDR2 FQNNGV, per germline. After template switching added a universal primer site, the resulting cDNA carried unique molecular identifiers. TCRdb itself ran the 5' RACE reads through MiXCR, one entry per CDR3 protein. The sample includes 400,000 to 500,000 distinct CDR3 sequences, 15% to 20% of them seen just once. The specimen sequenced was naive T cells sorted from blood. The rearrangement joins TRBV11-2 to TRBJ2-6; D may correspond to TRBD1 or TRBD2 (7 bases each). This clonotype was obtained from a man aged 50 to 60 in good health. CDR3 DNA: TGTGCCAGCAGCTTAGGTCTCAGGGAGGGGGCTTCTGGGGCCAACGTCCTGACTTTC. This codes for CASSLGLREGASGANVLTF.